The sequence of this T cell receptor beta chain was determined in a study of response to subunit inactivated influenza vaccine. Study-wide results and limits: Authors proposed each seasonal influenza vaccination draws in few new T cells.

This CDR3 contains 13 residues. Germline V CDR1 and CDR2: SGHKS, YYEKEE (reference sequence). The junction had 6 bases not matched to a gene; V was cut back by 6 bases and J by 3 bases. TCRdb reanalysed the RT-PCR reads using MiXCR and keeps one entry per CDR3 protein. In the table there are around 580,000 distinct CDR3 sequences, about an eighth of which are singletons. As concerns this clonotype: The antigen is undetermined.

The chain couples TRBV5-5 to TRBJ2-7; 7 bases align to TRBD1. The material sequenced was PBMCs from blood, taken on the day of vaccination. This TCR was sampled from a man between 45 and 60 years old who received an inactivated influenza vaccine. The CDR3 nucleotides are TGTGCCAGCACCCGGGGACAGTACTACGAGCAGTACTTC. The encoded protein is CASTRGQYYEQYF.